Below, one T cell receptor beta chain is given with its context. The antigen is unknown. The sample comes from a study of blood T cells in healthy people across ages. The CDR3 extends over 17 amino acids. The germline V gene encodes CDR1 MNHNY and CDR2 SVGAGI (reference sequence). V was pared by 6 bases and J by 13 bases, with 15 bases of the junction left unmatched. The second PCR ran roughly 6 to 11 cycles with a sample-barcoded 5' primer and J-beta primers. Each cDNA was tagged by a template-switch adaptor containing 12 random nucleotides. Sequencing of every sample gave 2.5 million or more CDR3-containing paired-end reads. TCRdb processed the 5' RACE reads anew with MiXCR; each CDR3 protein has one entry. The sample comprises fewer than 2 million distinct CDR3 sequences, 30% to 40% of which are singletons, and under 30% rests with the top ten. Overall study findings and caveats: The long-lived group displayed more naive CD4+ cells, plus higher diversity, than the aged donors did.

The receptor comes from a human donor in good health. The rearrangement joins TRBV6-6 to TRBJ2-4, with 16 bases identical to TRBD2. Material for sequencing was blood. CDR3 amino acids: CASSRGLAGGRGNEQYF. Here the CDR3 DNA reads TGTGCCAGCAGCCGGGGACTAGCGGGGGGGCGAGGGAATGAGCAGTACTTC.